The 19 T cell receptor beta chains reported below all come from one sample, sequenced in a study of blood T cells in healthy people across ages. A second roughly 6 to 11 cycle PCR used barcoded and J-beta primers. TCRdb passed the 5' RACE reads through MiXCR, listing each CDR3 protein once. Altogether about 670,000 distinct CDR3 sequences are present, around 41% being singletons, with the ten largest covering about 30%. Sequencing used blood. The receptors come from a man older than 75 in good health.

This CDR3 reads CASSSLRFNTQYF. The CDR3 nucleotides read TGTGCCAGCAGTTCTCTACGCTTTAATACGCAGTATTTT. V and J are TRBV7-2 and TRBJ2-3; D is ambiguous. CDR3 size: 13 residues. Trimming removed 6 bases at V and 7 bases at J, with 14 bases between. Germline V gene sequence: CDR1 SGHTA, CDR2 FQGNSA. Variable domain in full (rest from reference TRBV7-2 and TRBJ2-3): GAGVSQSPSNKVTEKGKDVELRCDPISGHTALYWYRQSLGQGLEFLIYFQGNSAPDKSGLPSDRFSAERTGGSVSTLTIQRTQQEDSAVYLCASSSLRFNTQYFGPGTRLTVL.

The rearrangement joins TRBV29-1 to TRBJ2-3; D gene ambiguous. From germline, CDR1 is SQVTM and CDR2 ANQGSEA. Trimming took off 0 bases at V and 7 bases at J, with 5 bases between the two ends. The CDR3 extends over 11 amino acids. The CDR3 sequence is CSVEEFNTQYF. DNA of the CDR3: TGCAGCGTTGAAGAATTTAATACGCAGTATTTT.

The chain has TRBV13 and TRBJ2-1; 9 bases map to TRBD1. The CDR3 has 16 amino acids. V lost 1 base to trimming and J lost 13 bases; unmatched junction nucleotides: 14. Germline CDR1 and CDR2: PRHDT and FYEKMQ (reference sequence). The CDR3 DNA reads TGTGCCAGCAGCTTAGACGACAGGGGGGGTTCGGAGACCCAGTTCTTC. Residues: CASSLDDRGGSETQFF.

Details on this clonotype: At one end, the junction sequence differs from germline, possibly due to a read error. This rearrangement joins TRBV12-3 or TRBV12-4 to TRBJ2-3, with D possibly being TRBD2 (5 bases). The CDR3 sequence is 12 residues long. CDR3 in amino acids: CASRGLVDAQYF. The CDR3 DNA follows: TGTGCCAGCAGAGGACTCGTAGATGCGCAGTATTTT.

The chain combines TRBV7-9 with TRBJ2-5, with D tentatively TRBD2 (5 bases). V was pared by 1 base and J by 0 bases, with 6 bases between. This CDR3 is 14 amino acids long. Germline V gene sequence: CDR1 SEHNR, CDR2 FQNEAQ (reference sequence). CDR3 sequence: CASSLEDYQETQYF. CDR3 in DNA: TGTGCCAGCAGCTTAGAGGACTACCAAGAGACCCAGTACTTC.

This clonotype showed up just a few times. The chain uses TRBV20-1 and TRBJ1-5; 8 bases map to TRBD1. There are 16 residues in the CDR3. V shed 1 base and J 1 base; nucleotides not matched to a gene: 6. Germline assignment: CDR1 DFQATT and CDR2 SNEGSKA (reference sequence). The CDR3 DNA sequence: TGCAGTGCTAGAGTGAGAAACAGGGGGAGCAATCAGCCCCAGCATTTT. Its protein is CSARVRNRGSNQPQHF.

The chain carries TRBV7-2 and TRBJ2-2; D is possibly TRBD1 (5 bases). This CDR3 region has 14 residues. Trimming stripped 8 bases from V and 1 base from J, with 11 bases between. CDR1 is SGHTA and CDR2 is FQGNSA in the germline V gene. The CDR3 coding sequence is TGTGCCAGCCAAGGGGTCGGGAACACCGGGGAGCTGTTTTTT. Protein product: CASQGVGNTGELFF.

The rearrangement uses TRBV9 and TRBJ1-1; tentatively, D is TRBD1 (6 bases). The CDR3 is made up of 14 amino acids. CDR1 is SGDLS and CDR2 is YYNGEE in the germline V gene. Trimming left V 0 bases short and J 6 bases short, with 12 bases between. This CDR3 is CASSVEVGGAEAFF. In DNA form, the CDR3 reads TGTGCCAGCAGCGTAGAAGTAGGGGGAGCTGAAGCTTTCTTT.

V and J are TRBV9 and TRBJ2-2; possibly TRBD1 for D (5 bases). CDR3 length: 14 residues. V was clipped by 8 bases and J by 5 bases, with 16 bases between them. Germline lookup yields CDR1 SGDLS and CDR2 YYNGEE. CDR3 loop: CASSTPDRTGELFF. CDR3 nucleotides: TGTGCCAGTAGCACACCCGACAGAACCGGGGAGCTGTTTTTT.

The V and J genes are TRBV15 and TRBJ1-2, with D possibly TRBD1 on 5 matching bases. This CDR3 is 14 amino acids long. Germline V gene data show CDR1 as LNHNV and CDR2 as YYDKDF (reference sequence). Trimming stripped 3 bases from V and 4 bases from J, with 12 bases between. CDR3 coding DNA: TGTGCCACCAGCAGTCAGACGGGGGGCTATGGCTACACCTTC. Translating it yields CATSSQTGGYGYTF.

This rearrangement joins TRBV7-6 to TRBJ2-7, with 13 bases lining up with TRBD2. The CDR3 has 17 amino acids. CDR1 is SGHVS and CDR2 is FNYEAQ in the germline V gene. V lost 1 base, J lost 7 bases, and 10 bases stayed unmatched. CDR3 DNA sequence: TGTGCCAGCAGCTTAGGTCGGACTAGCGGGAGTTGCAATGAGCAGTACTTC. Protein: CASSLGRTSGSCNEQYF.

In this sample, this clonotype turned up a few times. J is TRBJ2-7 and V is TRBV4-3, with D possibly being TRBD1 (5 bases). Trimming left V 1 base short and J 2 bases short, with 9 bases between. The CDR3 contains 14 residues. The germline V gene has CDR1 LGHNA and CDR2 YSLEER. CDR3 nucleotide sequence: TGCGCCAGCAGCCAAGGTTCAGGGACCTACGAGCAGTACTTC. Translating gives CASSQGSGTYEQYF.

The CDR3 DNA reads as TGTGCCAGCAGTTTCGGGGGGGACCTCTACGAGCAGTACTTC. It codes for CASSFGGDLYEQYF. The chain combines TRBV12-3 or TRBV12-4 with TRBJ2-1, with 8 bases fitting TRBD2. Judging by the DNA end, TRBJ2-7 fits better; the J call may be wrong. This CDR3 region has 14 residues.

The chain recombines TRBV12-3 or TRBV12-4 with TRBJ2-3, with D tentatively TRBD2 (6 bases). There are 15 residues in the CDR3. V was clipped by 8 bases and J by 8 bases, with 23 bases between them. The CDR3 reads CASASGRAAAVTQYF. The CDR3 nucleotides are TGTGCCAGCGCCTCCGGGAGAGCGGCCGCAGTTACGCAGTATTTT.

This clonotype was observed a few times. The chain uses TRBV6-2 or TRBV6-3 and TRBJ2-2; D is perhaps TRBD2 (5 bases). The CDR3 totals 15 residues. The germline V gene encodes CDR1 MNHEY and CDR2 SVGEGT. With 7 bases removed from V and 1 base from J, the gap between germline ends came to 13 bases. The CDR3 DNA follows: TGTGCCAGCAACCTCCTAGCAGTGAACACCGGGGAGCTGTTTTTT. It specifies CASNLLAVNTGELFF.

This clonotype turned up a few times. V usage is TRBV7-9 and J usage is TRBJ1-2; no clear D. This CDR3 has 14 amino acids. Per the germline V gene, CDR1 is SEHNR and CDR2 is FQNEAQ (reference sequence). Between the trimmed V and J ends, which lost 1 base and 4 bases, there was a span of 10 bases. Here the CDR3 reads CASSLELESYGYTF. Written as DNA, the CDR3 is TGTGCCAGCAGCTTAGAGCTTGAGAGCTATGGCTACACCTTC.

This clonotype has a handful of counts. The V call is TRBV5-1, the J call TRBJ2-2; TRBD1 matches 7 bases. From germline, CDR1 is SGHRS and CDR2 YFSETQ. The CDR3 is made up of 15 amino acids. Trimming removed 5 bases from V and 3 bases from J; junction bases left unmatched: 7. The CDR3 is CASSDRTGDTGELFF. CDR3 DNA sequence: TGCGCCAGCAGTGATAGGACAGGTGACACCGGGGAGCTGTTTTTT.

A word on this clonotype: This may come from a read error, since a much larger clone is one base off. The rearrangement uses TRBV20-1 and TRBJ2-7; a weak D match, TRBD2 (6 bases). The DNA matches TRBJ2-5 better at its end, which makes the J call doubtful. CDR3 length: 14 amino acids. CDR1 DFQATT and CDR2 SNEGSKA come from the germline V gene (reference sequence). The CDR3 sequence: CSASGSARDETQYF. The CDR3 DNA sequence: TGCAGTGCTAGCGGGAGTGCCAGGGACGAGACCCAGTACTTC.

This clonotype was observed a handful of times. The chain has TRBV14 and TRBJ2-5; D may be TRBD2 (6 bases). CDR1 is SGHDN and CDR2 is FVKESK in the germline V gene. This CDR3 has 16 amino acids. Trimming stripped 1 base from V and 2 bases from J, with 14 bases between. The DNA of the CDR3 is TGTGCCAGCAGCCAAGGTTGGGGGGAGCCTCAAGAGACCCAGTACTTC. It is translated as CASSQGWGEPQETQYF.